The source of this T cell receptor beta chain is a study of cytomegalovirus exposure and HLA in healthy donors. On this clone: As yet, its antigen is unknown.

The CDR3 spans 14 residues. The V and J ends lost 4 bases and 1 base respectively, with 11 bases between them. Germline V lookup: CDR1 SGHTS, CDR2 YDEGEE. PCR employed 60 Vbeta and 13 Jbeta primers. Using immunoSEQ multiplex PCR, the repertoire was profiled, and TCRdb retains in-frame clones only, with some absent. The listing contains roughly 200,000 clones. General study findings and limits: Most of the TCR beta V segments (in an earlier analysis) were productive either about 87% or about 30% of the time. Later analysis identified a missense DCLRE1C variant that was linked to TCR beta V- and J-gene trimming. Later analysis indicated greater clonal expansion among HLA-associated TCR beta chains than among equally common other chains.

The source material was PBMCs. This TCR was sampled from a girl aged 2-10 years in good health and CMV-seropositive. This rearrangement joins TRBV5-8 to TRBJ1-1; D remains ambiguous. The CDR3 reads CASSPLTWNTEAFF. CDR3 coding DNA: TGTGCCAGCAGCCCGCTGACATGGAACACTGAAGCTTTCTTT.